Only a few counts were recorded for the clone carrying this TCR beta chain. Antigen: not known. Time point in this sample: pretreatment peripheral blood. The repertoire was sequenced with immunoSEQ multiplex PCR; TCRdb's copy has only in-frame clones and lacks some. The sample consists of approximately 41,000 clones, 85% of them appearing once. V was shortened by 7 bases and J by 6 bases, with 13 bases between the two germline ends. Looked up from germline, CDR1 is MNHEY and CDR2 is SMNVEV (reference sequence). The length of the CDR3 is 12 residues. This sample is drawn from a study of PD-L1 blockade in urothelial cancer. Overall study context: In the patient group, about 90% of the roughly 29 were males with bladder-origin urothelial cancer. It was at 3 weeks (second dose) and 6 weeks after treatment start that blood was analyzed. A median about 140,000 T cells were found in blood samples. Study-level points and caveats: Enhanced expansion of tumor-associated blood clones at 3 weeks characterized durable-benefit patients.

The material was PBMCs, obtained around atezolizumab (anti-PD-L1) treatment. This sequence was found in an elderly man with urothelial cancer. The chain is built from TRBV27 and TRBJ2-7; TRBD2 might be the D (5 bases). CDR3 nucleotides: TGTGCCAGCAAGGCGACTATCGGCGAGCAGTACTTC. Its translation is CASKATIGEQYF.